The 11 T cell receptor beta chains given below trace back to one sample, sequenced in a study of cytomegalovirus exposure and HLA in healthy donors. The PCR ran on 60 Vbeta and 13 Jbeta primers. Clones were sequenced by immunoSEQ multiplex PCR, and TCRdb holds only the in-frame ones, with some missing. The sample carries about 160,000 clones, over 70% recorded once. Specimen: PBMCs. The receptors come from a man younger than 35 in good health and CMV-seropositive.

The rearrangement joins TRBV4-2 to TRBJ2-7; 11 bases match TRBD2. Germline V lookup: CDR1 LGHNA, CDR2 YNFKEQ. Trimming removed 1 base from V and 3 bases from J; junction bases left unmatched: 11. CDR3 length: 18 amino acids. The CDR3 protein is CASSQASGGFKAHYEQYF. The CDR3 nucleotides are TGTGCCAGCAGCCAAGCTAGCGGGGGGTTTAAGGCCCACTACGAGCAGTACTTC.

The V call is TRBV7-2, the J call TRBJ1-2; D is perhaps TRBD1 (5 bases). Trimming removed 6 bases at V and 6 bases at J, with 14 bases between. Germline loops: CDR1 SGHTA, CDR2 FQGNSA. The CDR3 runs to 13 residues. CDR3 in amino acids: CASSPKGRDGYTF. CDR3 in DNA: TGTGCCAGCAGTCCCAAGGGGCGTGATGGCTACACCTTC.

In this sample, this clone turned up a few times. The CDR3 sequence: CASTEVSSYNEQFF. DNA for the CDR3: TGTGCCAGCACCGAAGTGAGCTCCTACAATGAGCAGTTCTTC. The chain is built from TRBV13 and TRBJ2-1; no definite D call. Germline CDR1 PRHDT, CDR2 FYEKMQ (reference sequence). V lost 7 bases to trimming and J lost 0 bases, with 10 bases between them. The CDR3 runs to 14 residues.

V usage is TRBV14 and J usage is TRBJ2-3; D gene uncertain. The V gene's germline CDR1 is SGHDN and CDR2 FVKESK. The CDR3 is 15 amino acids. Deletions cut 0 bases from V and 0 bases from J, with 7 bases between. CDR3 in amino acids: CASSQDSLSTDTQYF. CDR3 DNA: TGTGCCAGCAGCCAAGACTCCCTCAGCACAGATACGCAGTATTTT.

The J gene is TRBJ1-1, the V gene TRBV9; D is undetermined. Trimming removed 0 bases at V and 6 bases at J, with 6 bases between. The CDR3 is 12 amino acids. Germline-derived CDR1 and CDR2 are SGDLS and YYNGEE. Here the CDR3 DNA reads TGTGCCAGCAGCGTAGGGGGAGCTGAAGCTTTCTTT. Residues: CASSVGGAEAFF.

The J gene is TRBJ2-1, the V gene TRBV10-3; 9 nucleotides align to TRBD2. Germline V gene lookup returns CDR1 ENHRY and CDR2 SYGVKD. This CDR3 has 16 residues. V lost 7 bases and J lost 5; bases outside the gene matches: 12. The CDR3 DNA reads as TGTGCCATCAAGCTGGGGGGTAGCGGGGGTGACAATGAGCAGTTCTTC. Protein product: CAIKLGGSGGDNEQFF.

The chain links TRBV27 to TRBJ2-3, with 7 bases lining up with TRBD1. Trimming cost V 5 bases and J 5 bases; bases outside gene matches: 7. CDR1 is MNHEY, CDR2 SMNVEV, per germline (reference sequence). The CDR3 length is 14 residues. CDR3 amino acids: CASSIGTGEDTQYF. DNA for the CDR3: TGTGCCAGCAGTATCGGAACAGGGGAAGATACGCAGTATTTT.

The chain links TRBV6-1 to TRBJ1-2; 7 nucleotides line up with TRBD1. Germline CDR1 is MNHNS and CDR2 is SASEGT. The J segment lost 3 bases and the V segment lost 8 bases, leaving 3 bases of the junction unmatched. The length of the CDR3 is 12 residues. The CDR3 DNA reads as TGTGCCAGCGAAACAGGGGACTATGGCTACACCTTC. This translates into CASETGDYGYTF.

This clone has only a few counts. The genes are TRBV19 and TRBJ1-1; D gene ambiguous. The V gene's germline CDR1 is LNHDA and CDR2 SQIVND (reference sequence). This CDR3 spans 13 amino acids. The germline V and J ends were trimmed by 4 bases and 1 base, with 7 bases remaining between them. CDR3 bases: TGTGCCAGTAGTAAGACAAGGAACACTGAAGCTTTCTTT. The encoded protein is CASSKTRNTEAFF.

In DNA, the CDR3 is TGTGCCAGCACCCTGGGACTAGCGAACTACAATGAGCAGTTCTTC. This gives the protein CASTLGLANYNEQFF. The rearrangement joins TRBV2 to TRBJ2-1; 10 bases agree with TRBD2. Trimming at V came to 7 bases and at J to 3 bases, leaving 6 bases not matched to a gene. CDR3 length equals 15 residues. The V gene's germline CDR1 is SNHLY and CDR2 FYNNEI.

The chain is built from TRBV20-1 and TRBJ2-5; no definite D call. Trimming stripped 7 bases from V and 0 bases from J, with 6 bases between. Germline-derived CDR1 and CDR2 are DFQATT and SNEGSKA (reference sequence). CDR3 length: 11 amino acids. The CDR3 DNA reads TGCAGTGTCCAGTACCAAGAGACCCAGTACTTC. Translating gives CSVQYQETQYF.